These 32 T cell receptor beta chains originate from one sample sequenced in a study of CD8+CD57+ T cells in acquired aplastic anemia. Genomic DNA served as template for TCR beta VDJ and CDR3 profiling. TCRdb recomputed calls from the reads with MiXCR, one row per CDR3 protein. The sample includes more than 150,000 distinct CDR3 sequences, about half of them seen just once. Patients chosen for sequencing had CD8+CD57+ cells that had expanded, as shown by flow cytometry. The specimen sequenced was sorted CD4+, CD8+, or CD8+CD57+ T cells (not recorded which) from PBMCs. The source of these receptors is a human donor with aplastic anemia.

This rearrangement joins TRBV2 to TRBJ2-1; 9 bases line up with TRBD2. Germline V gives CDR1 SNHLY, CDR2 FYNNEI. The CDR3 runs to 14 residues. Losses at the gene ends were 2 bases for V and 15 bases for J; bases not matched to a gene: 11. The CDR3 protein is CASSEFSSGAARFF. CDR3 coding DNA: TGTGCCAGCAGTGAATTTTCTAGCGGGGCGGCCCGGTTCTTC.

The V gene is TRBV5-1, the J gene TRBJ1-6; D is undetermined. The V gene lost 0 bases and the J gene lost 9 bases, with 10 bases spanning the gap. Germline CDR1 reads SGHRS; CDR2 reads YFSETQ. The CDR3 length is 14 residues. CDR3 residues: CASSLERFGSPLHF. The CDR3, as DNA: TGCGCCAGCAGCTTGGAGAGGTTTGGTTCACCCCTCCACTTT.

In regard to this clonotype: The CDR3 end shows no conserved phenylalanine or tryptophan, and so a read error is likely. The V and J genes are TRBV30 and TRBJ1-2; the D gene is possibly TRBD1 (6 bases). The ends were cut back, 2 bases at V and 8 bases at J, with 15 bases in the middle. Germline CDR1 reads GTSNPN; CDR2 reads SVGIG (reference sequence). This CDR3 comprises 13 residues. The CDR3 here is CAWSSQGDGGYTL. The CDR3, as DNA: TGTGCCTGGAGTTCACAGGGTGATGGGGGCTACACCCTC.

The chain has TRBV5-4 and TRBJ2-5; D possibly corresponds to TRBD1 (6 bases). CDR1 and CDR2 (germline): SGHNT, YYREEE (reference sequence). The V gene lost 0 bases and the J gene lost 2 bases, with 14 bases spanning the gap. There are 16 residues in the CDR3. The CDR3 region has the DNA TGTGCCAGCAGCTTGGTCCAGGGGTTACCGCAAGAGACCCAGTACTTC. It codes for CASSLVQGLPQETQYF.

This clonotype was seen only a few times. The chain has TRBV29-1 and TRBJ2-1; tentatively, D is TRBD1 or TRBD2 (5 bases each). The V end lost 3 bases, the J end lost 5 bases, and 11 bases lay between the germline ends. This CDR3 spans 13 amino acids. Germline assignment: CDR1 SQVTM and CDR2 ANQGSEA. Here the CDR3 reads CSVENGADNEQFF. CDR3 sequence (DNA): TGCAGCGTTGAGAACGGGGCTGACAATGAGCAGTTCTTC.

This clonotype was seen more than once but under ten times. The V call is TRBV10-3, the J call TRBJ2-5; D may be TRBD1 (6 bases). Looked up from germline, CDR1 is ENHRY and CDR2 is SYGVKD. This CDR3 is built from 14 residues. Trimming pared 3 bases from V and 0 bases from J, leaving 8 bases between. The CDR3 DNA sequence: TGTGCCATCAGTGACCGGGACAACCAAGAGACCCAGTACTTC. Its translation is CAISDRDNQETQYF.

CDR3 residues: CASSHPSSYEQYF. As DNA, the CDR3 is TGTGCCAGTAGTCATCCGAGCTCCTACGAGCAGTACTTC. V usage is TRBV19 and J usage is TRBJ2-7; D is undetermined. V was pared by 5 bases and J by 0 bases, with 8 bases between. This CDR3 spans 13 amino acids. Germline CDR1 reads LNHDA; CDR2 reads SQIVND (reference sequence).

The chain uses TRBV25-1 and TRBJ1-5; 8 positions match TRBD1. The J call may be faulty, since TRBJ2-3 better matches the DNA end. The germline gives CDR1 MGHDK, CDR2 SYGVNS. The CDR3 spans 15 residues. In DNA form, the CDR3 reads TGTGCCAGCAGTGGGGGGCCAGGGGGCCATCAGCCCCAGTATTTT. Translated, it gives CASSGGPGGHQPQYF.

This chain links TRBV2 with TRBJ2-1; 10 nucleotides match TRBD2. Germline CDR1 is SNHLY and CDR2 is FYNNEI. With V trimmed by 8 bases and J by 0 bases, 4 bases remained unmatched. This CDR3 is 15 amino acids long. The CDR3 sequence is CASSGLADSYNEQFF. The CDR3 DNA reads TGTGCCAGCTCCGGACTAGCGGACTCCTACAATGAGCAGTTCTTC.

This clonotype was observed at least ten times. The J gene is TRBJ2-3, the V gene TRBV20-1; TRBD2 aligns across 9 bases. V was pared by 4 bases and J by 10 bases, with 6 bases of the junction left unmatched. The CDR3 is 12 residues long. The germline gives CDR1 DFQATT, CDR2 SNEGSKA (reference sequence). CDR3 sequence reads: CSATGLAFAQYF. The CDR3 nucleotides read TGCAGTGCTACCGGACTAGCGTTCGCGCAGTATTTT.

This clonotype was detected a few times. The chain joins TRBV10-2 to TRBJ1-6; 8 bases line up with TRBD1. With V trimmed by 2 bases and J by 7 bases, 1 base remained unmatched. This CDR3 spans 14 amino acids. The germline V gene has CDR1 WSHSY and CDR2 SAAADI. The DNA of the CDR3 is TGCGCCAGCAGTGAGACAGGGGGAAATTCACCCCTCCACTTT. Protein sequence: CASSETGGNSPLHF.

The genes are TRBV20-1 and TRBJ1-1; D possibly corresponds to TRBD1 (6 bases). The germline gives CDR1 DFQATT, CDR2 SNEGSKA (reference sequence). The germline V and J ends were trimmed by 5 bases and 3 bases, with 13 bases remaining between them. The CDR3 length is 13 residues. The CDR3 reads CSAREGGHTEAFF. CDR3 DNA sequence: TGCAGTGCTCGCGAAGGGGGGCACACTGAAGCTTTCTTT.

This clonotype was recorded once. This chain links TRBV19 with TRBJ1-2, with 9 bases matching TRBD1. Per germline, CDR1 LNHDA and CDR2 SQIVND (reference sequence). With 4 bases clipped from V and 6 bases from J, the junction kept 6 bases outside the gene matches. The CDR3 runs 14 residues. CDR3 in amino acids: CASSSRDRENGYTF. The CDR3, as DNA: TGTGCCAGTAGTAGCCGGGACAGGGAGAATGGCTACACCTTC.

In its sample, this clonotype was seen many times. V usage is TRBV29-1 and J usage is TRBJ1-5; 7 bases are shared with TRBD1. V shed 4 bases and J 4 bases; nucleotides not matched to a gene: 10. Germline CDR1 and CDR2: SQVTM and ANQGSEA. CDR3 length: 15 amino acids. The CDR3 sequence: CSVGNRDSKNQPQHF. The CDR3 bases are TGCAGCGTTGGTAACCGGGACAGTAAGAATCAGCCCCAGCATTTT.

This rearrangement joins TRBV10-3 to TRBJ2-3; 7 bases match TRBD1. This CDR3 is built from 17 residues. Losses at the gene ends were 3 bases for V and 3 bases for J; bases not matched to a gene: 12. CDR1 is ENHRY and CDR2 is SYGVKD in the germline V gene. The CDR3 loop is CAISDGVGQLLTDTQYF. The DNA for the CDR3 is TGTGCCATCAGTGATGGTGTGGGACAGCTCCTTACAGATACGCAGTATTTT.

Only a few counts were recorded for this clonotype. CDR3 in amino acids: CASSVGPSSGENIQYF. In nucleotides, the CDR3 is TGTGCCAGCAGCGTAGGCCCCTCCAGCGGGGAAAACATTCAGTACTTC. The V and J genes are TRBV9 and TRBJ2-4; 7 nucleotides line up with TRBD2. V lost 0 bases, J lost 5 bases, and 8 bases stayed unmatched. CDR1 is SGDLS and CDR2 is YYNGEE in the germline V gene. CDR3 length: 16 amino acids.

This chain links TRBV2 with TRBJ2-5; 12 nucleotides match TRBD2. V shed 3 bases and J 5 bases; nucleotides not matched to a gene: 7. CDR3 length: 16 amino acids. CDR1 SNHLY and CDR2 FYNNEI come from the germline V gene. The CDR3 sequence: CASSETSGSSGETQYF. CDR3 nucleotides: TGTGCCAGCAGTGAGACTAGCGGGAGTTCGGGGGAGACCCAGTACTTC.

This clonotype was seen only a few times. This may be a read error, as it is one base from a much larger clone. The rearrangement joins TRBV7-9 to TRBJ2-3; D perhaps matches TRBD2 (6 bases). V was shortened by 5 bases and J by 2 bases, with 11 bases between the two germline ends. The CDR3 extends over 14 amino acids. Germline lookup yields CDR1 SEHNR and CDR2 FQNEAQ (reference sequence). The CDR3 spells CASSVGGITDTQYF. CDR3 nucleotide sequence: TGTGCCAGCAGCGTCGGGGGAATCACAGATACGCAGTATTTT.

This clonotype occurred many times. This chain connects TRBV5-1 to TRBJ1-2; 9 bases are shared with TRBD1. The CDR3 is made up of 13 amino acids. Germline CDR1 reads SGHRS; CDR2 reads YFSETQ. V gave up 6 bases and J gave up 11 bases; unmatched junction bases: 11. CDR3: CASNQGTGRGYTF. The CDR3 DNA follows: TGCGCCAGCAACCAGGGGACAGGGAGGGGGTACACCTTC. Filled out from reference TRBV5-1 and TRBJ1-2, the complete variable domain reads KAGVTQTPRYLIKTRGQQVTLSCSPISGHRSVSWYQQTPGQGLQFLFEYFSETQRNKGNFPGRFSGRQFSNSRSEMNVSTLELGDSALYLCASNQGTGRGYTFGSGTRLTVV.

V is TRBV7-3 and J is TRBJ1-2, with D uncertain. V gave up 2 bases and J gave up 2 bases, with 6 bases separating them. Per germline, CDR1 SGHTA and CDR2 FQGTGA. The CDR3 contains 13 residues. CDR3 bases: TGTGCCAGCAGCTTATCTAAGAACTATGGCTACACCTTC. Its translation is CASSLSKNYGYTF. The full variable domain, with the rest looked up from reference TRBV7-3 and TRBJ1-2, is GAGVSQTPSNKVTEKGKYVELRCDPISGHTALYWYRQSLGQGPEFLIYFQGTGAADDSGLPNDRFFAVRPEGSVSTLKIQRTERGDSAVYLCASSLSKNYGYTFGSGTRLTVV.

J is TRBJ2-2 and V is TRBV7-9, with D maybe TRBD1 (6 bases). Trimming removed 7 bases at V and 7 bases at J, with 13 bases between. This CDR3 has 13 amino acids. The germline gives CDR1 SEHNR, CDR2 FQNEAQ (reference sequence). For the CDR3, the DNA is TGTGCCAGCACCCACAGGGTTGTCGGGGAGCTGTTTTTT. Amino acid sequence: CASTHRVVGELFF.

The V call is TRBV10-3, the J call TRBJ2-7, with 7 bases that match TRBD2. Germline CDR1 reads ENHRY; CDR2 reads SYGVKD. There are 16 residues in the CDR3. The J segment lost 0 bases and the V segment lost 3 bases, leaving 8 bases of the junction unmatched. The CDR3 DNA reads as TGTGCCATCAGTGATTTGGGCGGGAGTGCCTCCTACGAGCAGTACTTC. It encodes CAISDLGGSASYEQYF.

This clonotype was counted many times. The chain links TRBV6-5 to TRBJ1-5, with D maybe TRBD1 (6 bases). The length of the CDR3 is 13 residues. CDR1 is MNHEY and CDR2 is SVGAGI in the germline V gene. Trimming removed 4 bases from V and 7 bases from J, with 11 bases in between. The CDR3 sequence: CASSSAGGQPQHF. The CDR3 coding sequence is TGTGCCAGCAGTTCCGCCGGGGGCCAGCCCCAGCATTTT.

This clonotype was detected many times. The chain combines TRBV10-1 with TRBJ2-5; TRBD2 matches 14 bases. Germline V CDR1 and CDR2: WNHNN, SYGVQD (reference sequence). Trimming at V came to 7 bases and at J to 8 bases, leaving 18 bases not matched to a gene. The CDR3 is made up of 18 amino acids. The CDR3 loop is CASIIVGTSGGQSRTQYF. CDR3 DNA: TGCGCCAGCATCATAGTAGGGACTAGCGGGGGACAGAGCCGTACCCAGTACTTC.

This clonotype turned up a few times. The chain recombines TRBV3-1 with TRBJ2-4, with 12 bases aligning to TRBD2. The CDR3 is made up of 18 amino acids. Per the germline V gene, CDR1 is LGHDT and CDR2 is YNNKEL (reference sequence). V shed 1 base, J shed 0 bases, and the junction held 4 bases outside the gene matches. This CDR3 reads CASSQGTSGTLAKNIQYF. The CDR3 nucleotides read TGTGCCAGCAGCCAAGGGACTAGCGGGACCCTAGCCAAAAACATTCAGTACTTC. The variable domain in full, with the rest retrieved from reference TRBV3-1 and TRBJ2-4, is DTAVSQTPKYLVTQMGNDKSIKCEQNLGHDTMYWYKQDSKKFLKIMFSYNNKELIINETVPNRFSPKSPDKAHLNLHINSLELGDSAVYFCASSQGTSGTLAKNIQYFGAGTRLSVL.

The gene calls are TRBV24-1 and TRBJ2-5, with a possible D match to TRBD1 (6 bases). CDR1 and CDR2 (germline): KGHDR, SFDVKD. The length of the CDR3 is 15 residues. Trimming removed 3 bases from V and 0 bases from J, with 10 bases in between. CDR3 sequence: CATSDARDNQETQYF. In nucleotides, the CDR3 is TGTGCCACCAGTGATGCTCGGGACAACCAAGAGACCCAGTACTTC.

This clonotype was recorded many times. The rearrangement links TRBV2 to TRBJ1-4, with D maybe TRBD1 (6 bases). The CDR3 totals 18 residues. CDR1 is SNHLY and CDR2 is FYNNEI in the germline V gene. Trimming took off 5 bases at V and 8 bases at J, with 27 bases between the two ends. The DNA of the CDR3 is TGTGCCAGCAGTCTACGGGGGCAACAGGGCGCCGGTTGGGAAAAACTGTTTTTT. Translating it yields CASSLRGQQGAGWEKLFF.

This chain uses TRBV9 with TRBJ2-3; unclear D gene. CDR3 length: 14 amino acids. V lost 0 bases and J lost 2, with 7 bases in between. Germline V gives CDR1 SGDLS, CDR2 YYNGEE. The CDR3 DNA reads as TGTGCCAGCAGCGTAGGCCAGGTCACAGATACGCAGTATTTT. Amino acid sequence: CASSVGQVTDTQYF.

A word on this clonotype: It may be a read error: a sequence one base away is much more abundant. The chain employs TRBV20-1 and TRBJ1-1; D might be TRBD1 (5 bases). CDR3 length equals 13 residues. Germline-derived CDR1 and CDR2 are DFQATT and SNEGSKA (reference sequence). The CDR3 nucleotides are TGCGGTGCTAAACCTATAGGGGAGGGGAGGGCTTTCTTT. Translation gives CGAKPIGEGRAFF.

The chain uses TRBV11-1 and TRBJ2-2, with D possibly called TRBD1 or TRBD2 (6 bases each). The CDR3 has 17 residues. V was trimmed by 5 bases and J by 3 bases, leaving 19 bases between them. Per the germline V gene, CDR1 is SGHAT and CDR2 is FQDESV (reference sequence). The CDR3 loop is CASSNSWGAGDTGELFF. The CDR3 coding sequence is TGTGCCAGCAGCAACTCCTGGGGGGCTGGGGACACCGGGGAGCTGTTTTTT.

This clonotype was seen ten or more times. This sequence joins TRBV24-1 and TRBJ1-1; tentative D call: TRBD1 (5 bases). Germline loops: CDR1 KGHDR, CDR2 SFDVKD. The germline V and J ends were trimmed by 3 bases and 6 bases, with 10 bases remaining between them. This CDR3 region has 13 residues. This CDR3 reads CATSDLGAPEAFF. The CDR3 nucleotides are TGTGCCACCAGTGATCTCGGGGCCCCTGAAGCTTTCTTT.

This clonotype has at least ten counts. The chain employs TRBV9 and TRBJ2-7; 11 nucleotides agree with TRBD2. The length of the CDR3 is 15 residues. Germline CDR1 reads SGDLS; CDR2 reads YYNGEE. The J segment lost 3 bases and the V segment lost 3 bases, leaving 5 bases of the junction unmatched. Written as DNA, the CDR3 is TGTGCCAGCAGCGGATCTACTAGCGGGAGCTACGAGCAGTACTTC. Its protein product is CASSGSTSGSYEQYF.